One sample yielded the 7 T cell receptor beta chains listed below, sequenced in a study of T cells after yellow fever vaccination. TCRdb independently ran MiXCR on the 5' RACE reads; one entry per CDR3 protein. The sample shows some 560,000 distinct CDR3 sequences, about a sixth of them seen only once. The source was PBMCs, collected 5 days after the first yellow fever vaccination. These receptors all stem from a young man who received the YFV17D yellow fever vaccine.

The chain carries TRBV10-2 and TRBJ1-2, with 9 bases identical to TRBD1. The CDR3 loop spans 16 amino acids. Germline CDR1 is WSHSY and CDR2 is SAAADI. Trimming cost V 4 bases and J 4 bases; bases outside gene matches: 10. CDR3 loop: CASSGITGGSGYGYTF. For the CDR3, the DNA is TGCGCCAGCAGTGGGATTACAGGGGGCTCTGGCTATGGCTACACCTTC.

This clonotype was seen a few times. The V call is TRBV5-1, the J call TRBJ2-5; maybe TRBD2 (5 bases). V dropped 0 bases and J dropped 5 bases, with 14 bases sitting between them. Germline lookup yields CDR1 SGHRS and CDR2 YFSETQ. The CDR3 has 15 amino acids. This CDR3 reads CASSLAWAPGETQYF. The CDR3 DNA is TGCGCCAGCAGCTTGGCATGGGCGCCGGGGGAGACCCAGTACTTC. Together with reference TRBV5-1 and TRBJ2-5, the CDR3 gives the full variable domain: KAGVTQTPRYLIKTRGQQVTLSCSPISGHRSVSWYQQTPGQGLQFLFEYFSETQRNKGNFPGRFSGRQFSNSRSEMNVSTLELGDSALYLCASSLAWAPGETQYFGPGTRLLVL.

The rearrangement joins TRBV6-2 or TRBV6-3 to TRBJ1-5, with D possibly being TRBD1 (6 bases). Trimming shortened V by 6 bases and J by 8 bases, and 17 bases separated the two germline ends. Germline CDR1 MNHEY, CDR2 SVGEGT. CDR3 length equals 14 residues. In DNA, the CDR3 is TGTGCCAGCAGCGTAGGGGGAAAGGTTGAGCCCCAGCATTTT. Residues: CASSVGGKVEPQHF.

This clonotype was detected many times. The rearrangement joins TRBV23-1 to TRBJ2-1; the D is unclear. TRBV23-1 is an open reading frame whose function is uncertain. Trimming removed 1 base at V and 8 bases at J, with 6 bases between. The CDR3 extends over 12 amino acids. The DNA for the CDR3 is TGCGCCAGCAGTCAATGGTTGGATGAGCAGTTCTTC. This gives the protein CASSQWLDEQFF.

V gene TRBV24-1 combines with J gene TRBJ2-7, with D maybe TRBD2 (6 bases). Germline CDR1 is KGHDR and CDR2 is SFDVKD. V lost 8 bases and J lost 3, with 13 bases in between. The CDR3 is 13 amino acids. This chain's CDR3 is CATKERRGYEQYV. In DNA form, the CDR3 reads TGTGCCACCAAGGAGAGGAGGGGCTACGAGCAGTACGTC.

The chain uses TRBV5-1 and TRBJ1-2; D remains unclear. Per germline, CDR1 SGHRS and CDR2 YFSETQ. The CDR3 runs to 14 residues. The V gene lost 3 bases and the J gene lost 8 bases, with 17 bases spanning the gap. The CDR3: CASSSTYLSGGYTF. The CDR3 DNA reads TGCGCCAGCAGCTCGACGTATCTCTCGGGCGGCTACACCTTC. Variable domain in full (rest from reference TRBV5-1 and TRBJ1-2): KAGVTQTPRYLIKTRGQQVTLSCSPISGHRSVSWYQQTPGQGLQFLFEYFSETQRNKGNFPGRFSGRQFSNSRSEMNVSTLELGDSALYLCASSSTYLSGGYTFGSGTRLTVV.

CDR3 amino acids: CASSQNEKLFF. In DNA form, the CDR3 reads TGTGCCAGCAGCCAAAATGAAAAACTGTTTTTT. This chain connects TRBV5-4 to TRBJ1-4; no clear D. The CDR3 covers 11 residues. Trimming left V 4 bases short and J 5 bases short, with 3 bases between. Germline values: CDR1 SGHNT, CDR2 YYREEE (reference sequence).